Listed below are T cell receptor beta chains from one sample, sequenced in a study of shared clonotypes between healthy human individuals. Sequencing was performed with immunoSEQ multiplex PCR; in TCRdb, only in-frame clones are kept and a portion is missing. The repertoire holds about 510,000 clones, with about 79% as singletons. Source material: PBMCs. The receptors were sampled from a woman aged 40-49 years in good health. Some clones in this sample may be carry-over from other donors' samples. Each CDR3 is given with its conserved first and last residue. The D gene is left open where the match is weak. Clone size is not always given. Where it is, it says once, few, many or a class for expanded clones.

d_call j_call clone_size v_call cdr3_aa cdr3_nt
NA TRBJ2-3 NA TRBV5-1 CASSLVGSSSTDTQYF TGCGCCAGCAGCTTGGTCGGATCTTCTAGCACAGATACGCAGTATTTT
TRBD2 TRBJ2-3 NA TRBV4-2 CASSQAPGLAGVGLLGTQYF TGTGCCAGCAGCCAGGCCCCCGGACTAGCGGGAGTGGGGCTGTTGGGTACGCAGTATTTT
TRBD2 TRBJ2-1 NA TRBV10-3 CATTGLADNEQFF TGTGCCACCACGGGACTAGCGGACAATGAGCAGTTCTTC
TRBD2 TRBJ2-7 many TRBV5-4 CASSPGGTSGTYEQYF TGTGCCAGCAGCCCGGGCGGGACTAGCGGTACCTACGAGCAGTACTTC
NA TRBJ2-3 NA TRBV10-2 CASSAGPGDTQYF TGCGCCAGCTCGGCGGGACCAGGAGATACGCAGTATTTT
NA TRBJ2-5 NA TRBV19 CASSMGETQYF TGTGCCAGTAGTATGGGGGAGACCCAGTACTTC
TRBD2 TRBJ2-1 NA TRBV19 CASSIRAGGSNEQFF TGTGCCAGTAGTATCCGGGCGGGAGGAAGTAATGAGCAGTTCTTC
NA TRBJ1-1 NA TRBV6-5 CASSYSNGGLAEAFF TGTGCCAGCAGTTACTCGAACGGGGGTCTTGCTGAAGCTTTCTTT
NA TRBJ2-7 NA TRBV6-5 CASSYGDGPYEQYF TGTGCCAGCAGTTACGGGGATGGACCCTACGAGCAGTACTTC
TRBD1 TRBJ2-1 NA TRBV15 CATSRTGGNNEQFF TGTGCCACCAGTCGGACAGGGGGAAACAATGAGCAGTTCTTC
NA TRBJ1-3 NA TRBV9 CASSVGGRNTIYF TGTGCCAGCAGCGTGGGCGGCAGAAACACCATATATTTT
NA TRBJ1-4 few TRBV6-1 CASRVDEKLFF TGTGCCAGCAGGGTTGATGAAAAACTGTTTTTT
NA TRBJ1-5 NA TRBV19 CASSITGPLSNQPQHF TGTGCCAGTAGTATTACAGGGCCTCTGAGCAATCAGCCCCAGCATTTT
NA TRBJ2-1 NA TRBV10-3 CAISWRPGEEQFF TGTGCCATCAGCTGGCGACCAGGAGAAGAGCAGTTCTTC
NA TRBJ2-7 NA TRBV28 CASSLRDIDVQYF TGTGCCAGCAGTTTAAGGGACATAGACGTGCAGTACTTC
NA TRBJ1-1 NA TRBV6-1 CASSERGRSEAFF TGTGCCAGCAGTGAAAGGGGACGCTCTGAAGCTTTCTTT
TRBD1 TRBJ1-1 NA TRBV18 CASSGQANTEAFF TGTGCCAGCTCAGGACAGGCAAACACTGAAGCTTTCTTT
NA TRBJ2-1 few TRBV19 CASSAASLDEQFF TGTGCCAGTAGTGCGGCCAGCCTCGATGAGCAGTTCTTC
NA TRBJ1-3 NA TRBV4-3 CASSQEAAGTSGNTIYF TGCGCCAGCAGCCAAGAGGCCGCGGGGACATCTGGAAACACCATATATTTT
TRBD1 TRBJ1-1 once TRBV7-9 CASSSGTGVTEAFF TGTGCCAGCAGCTCCGGGACAGGGGTCACTGAAGCTTTCTTT
NA TRBJ1-1 NA TRBV11-3 CASSFSGNTEAFF TGTGCCAGCAGCTTTTCTGGGAACACTGAAGCTTTCTTT
NA TRBJ2-2 NA TRBV11-2 CASRLQGNTGELFF TGTGCCAGCAGGCTACAGGGAAATACCGGGGAGCTGTTTTTT
TRBD2 TRBJ2-7 NA TRBV19 CASSRSGSVHEQYF TGTGCCAGTAGCCGTAGCGGGAGTGTACACGAGCAGTACTTC
NA TRBJ1-3 NA TRBV6-5 CASSSVFSGNTIYF TGTGCCAGCAGCAGTGTCTTCTCTGGAAACACCATATATTTT
TRBD2 TRBJ2-7 NA TRBV7-2 CASSLVAGGPGEQYF TGTGCCAGCAGCTTAGTTGCGGGAGGGCCGGGCGAGCAGTACTTC
TRBD1 TRBJ1-4 once TRBV7-2 CASGGGRGLSATNEKLFF TGTGCCAGCGGCGGGGGCAGGGGGCTATCTGCAACTAATGAAAAACTGTTTTTT
NA TRBJ2-7 NA TRBV10-3 CAISGSLRDTSYEQYF TGTGCCATCAGTGGAAGTCTCCGGGACACTTCCTACGAGCAGTACTTC
TRBD1 TRBJ2-7 NA TRBV11-2 CASSRQGNQPYEQYF TGTGCCAGCAGTCGACAGGGAAATCAGCCCTACGAGCAGTACTTC
TRBD1 TRBJ1-5 NA TRBV7-9 CASSFYLGQGGYQPQHF TGTGCCAGCAGCTTCTACCTAGGACAGGGTGGCTATCAGCCCCAGCATTTT
NA TRBJ1-1 few TRBV7-9 CASSSTHTDTEAFF TGTGCCAGCAGCTCGACCCACACGGACACTGAAGCTTTCTTT
NA TRBJ1-1 NA TRBV7-6 CASKPPGVNTEAFF TGTGCCAGCAAGCCGCCAGGGGTTAACACTGAAGCTTTCTTT
NA TRBJ2-2 few TRBV19 CASSMARGLGELFF TGTGCCAGTAGTATGGCGAGGGGACTCGGGGAGCTGTTTTTT
NA TRBJ1-1 NA TRBV10-3 CAISNPGQGGTEAFF TGTGCCATCAGTAACCCAGGACAAGGTGGCACTGAAGCTTTCTTT
NA TRBJ2-1 NA TRBV30 CAWSRHLYNEQFF TGTGCCTGGAGTCGCCACTTGTACAATGAGCAGTTCTTC
NA TRBJ2-5 NA TRBV5-1 CASSSATSQETQYF TGCGCCAGCAGCTCGGCGACATCTCAAGAGACCCAGTACTTC
TRBD2 TRBJ2-7 NA TRBV7-2 CASSTGTSGYEQYF TGTGCCAGCAGCACCGGGACTAGCGGCTACGAGCAGTACTTC